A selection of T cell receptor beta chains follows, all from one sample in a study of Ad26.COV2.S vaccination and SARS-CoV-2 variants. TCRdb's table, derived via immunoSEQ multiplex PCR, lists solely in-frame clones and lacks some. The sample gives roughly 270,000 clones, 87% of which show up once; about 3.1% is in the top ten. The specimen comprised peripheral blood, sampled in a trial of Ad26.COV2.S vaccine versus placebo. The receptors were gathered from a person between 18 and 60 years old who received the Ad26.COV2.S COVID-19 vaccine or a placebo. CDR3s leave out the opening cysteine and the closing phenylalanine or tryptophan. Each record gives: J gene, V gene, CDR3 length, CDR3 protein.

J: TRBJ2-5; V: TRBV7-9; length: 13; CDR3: ASSLLAGGIETQY
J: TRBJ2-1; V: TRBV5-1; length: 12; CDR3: ASSEGGSYNEQF
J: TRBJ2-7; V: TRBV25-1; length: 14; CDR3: ASSEGVAGLPYEQY
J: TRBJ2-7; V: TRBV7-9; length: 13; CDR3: ASSPQDRGLYEQY
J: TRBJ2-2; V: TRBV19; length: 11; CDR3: ASIWQSTGELF
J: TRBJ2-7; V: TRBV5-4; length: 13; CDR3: ASSLGTSGSYEQY
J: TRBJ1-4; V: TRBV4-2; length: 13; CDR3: ASSQDPGRSEKLF
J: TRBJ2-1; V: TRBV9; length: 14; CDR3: ASSLAGTGGLNEQF
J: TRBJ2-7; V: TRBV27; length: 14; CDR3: ASSPWADSSSYEQY
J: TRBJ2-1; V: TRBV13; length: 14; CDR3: ASSLEGSGLQNEQF
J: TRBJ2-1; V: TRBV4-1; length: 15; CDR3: ASSPRLAGELGDEQF
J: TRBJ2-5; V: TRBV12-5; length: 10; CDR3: ASGLVEETQY
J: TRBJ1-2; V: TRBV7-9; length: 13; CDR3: ASSRGTGKGYGYT
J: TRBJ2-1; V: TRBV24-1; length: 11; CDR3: ATSDWRNNEQF
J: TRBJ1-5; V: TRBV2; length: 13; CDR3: ASSAPRDRAQPQH
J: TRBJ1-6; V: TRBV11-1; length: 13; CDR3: ASSSRTGGYPPLH
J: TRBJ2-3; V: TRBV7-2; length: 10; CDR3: ASSSLGDTQY
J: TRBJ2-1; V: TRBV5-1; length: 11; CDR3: ASSRGQNNEQF
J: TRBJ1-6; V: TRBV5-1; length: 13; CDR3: ASRTGAGYNSPLH
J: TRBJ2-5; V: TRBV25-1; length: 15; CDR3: ASSDVTTSRPQETQY
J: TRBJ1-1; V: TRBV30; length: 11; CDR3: AWRTGGYTEAF
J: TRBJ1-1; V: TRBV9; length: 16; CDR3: ASSVSIIGTLANTEAF
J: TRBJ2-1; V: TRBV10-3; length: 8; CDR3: ATFENEQF
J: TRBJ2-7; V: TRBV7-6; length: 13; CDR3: ASSLSTGGAYEQY
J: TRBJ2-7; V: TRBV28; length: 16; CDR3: ASSLLGEGKPSPYEQY
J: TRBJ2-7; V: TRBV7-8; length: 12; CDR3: ASSLGRSLYEQY
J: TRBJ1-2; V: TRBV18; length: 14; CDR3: ASSLQTGVEGYGYT
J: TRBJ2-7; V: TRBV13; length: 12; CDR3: ASSEDRRTYEQY
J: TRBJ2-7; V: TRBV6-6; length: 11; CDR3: ASSRTGDYEQY
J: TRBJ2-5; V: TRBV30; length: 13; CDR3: ASARGPNTQETQY
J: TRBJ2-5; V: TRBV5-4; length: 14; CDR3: ASSLALAGGPETQY
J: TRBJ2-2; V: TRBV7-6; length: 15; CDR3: ASSYLMIAANTGELF
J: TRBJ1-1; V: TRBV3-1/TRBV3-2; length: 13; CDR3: ASSQTGGLGTEAF
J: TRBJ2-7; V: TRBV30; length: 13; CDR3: AWKWGQTRAYEQY
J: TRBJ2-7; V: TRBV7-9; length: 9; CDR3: ASGRANEQY